This T cell receptor (beta chain) was recovered during a study of T cell responses to AZD1222 COVID-19 vaccine. General study results and limits: Females made up more of the donors, who were largely white British, and clonal diversity may have come out too low.

This table comes from immunoSEQ multiplex PCR, and its TCRdb copy is limited to in-frame clones, with some not included. The table records 150,000 to 200,000 clones, approximately 90% of them present only once. This clone was observed a single time. The antigen is not known. The V gene's germline CDR1 is KGHDR and CDR2 SFDVKD. This CDR3 has 13 residues. The V and J ends lost 7 bases and 0 bases respectively, with 8 bases between them. The V gene is TRBV24-1, the J gene TRBJ2-5, with D unresolved. The clonotype was recovered from an adult who received the AZD1222 COVID-19 vaccine. The sequenced sample was peripheral blood, obtained 28 days after the second AZD1222 dose. Written as DNA, the CDR3 is TGTGCCACCAGCGCCGCAGACCAAGAGACCCAGTACTTC. As protein: CATSAADQETQYF.